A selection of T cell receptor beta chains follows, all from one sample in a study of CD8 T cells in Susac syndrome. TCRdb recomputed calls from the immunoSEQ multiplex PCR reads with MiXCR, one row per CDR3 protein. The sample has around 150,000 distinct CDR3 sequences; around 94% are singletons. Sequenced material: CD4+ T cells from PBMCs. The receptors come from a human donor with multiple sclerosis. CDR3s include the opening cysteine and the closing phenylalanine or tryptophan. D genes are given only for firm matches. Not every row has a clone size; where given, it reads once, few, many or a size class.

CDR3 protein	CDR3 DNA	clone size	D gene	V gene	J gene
CASSYQPPETQYF	TGTGCCAGCAGCTACCAGCCGCCAGAGACCCAGTACTTC	NA	NA	TRBV5-6	TRBJ2-5
CASSNDGNTEAFF	TGTGCCAGCTCGAACGACGGCAACACTGAAGCTTTCTTT	NA	NA	TRBV18	TRBJ1-1
CASSPYYATNEKLFF	TGTGCCAGCTCACCTTACTATGCAACTAATGAAAAACTGTTTTTT	NA	NA	TRBV18	TRBJ1-4
CATSDSGLAGGSDNEQFF	TGTGCCACCAGTGATTCGGGACTAGCGGGAGGGTCGGACAATGAGCAGTTCTTC	NA	TRBD2	TRBV24-1	TRBJ2-1
CASSLEGGTEAFF	TGTGCCAGCAGCTTAGAGGGGGGCACTGAAGCTTTCTTT	NA	NA	TRBV7-9	TRBJ1-1
CAFSGASTDTQYF	TGTGCCTTTAGCGGGGCTAGCACAGATACGCAGTATTTT	once	TRBD2	TRBV30	TRBJ2-3
CASSRGLAGVYEQYF	TGTGCCAGCAGCCGAGGACTAGCGGGAGTCTACGAGCAGTACTTC	NA	TRBD2	TRBV3-1	TRBJ2-7
CASMGGQRTEAFF	TGCGCCAGCATGGGGGGGCAGCGCACTGAAGCTTTCTTT	NA	NA	TRBV10-2	TRBJ1-1
CASSMGLASDTQYF	TGTGCCAGTAGTATGGGACTAGCCAGTGATACGCAGTATTTT	NA	TRBD2	TRBV19	TRBJ2-3
CASSPSPEGGELFF	TGTGCCAGCAGCCCGTCTCCCGAGGGCGGGGAGCTGTTTTTT	NA	NA	TRBV3-1	TRBJ2-2
CASKAGGPMSSFF	TGCGCCAGCAAGGCGGGAGGGCCAATGAGCAGTTTCTTC	once	TRBD2	TRBV23-1	TRBJ2-1
CASSQLAGADEQYF	TGTGCCAGCAGCCAACTAGCGGGAGCAGACGAGCAGTACTTC	NA	TRBD2	TRBV14	TRBJ2-7
CASSNTDTQYF	TGTGCCAGCAGCAACACAGATACGCAGTATTTT	NA	NA	TRBV7-9	TRBJ2-3
CASSSHRTGAGEQYF	TGTGCCAGCAGTTCCCACAGGACAGGGGCGGGGGAGCAGTACTTC	NA	TRBD1	TRBV12-3/TRBV12-4	TRBJ2-7
CSARTGTGGGELFF	TGCAGCGCCCGTACCGGGACAGGGGGCGGGGAGCTGTTTTTT	once	TRBD1	TRBV29-1	TRBJ2-2
CAWSVSGSNQPQHF	TGTGCCTGGAGTGTATCCGGGAGCAATCAGCCCCAGCATTTT	once	NA	TRBV30	TRBJ1-5
CASREADTIYF	TGCGCCAGCCGGGAGGCGGACACCATATATTTT	NA	NA	TRBV5-1	TRBJ1-3
CASTDLGGSMRGYTF	TGTGCCAGCACCGATCTGGGGGGCTCGATGCGCGGCTACACCTTC	NA	NA	TRBV6-5	TRBJ1-2
CASSQDHAGLGTDTQYF	TGTGCCAGCAGCCAAGATCATGCGGGGTTGGGCACAGATACGCAGTATTTT	NA	NA	TRBV4-2	TRBJ2-3
CAWSGVILDTIYF	TGTGCCTGGAGTGGCGTGATACTGGACACCATATATTTT	NA	NA	TRBV30	TRBJ1-3
CSVDRGLYGYTF	TGCAGCGTTGACCGGGGCCTCTATGGCTACACCTTC	NA	NA	TRBV29-1	TRBJ1-2
CASSFFSANTGELFF	TGTGCCAGCAGTTTTTTCTCGGCGAACACCGGGGAGCTGTTTTTT	NA	NA	TRBV12-3/TRBV12-4	TRBJ2-2
CATQSFSYNEQFF	TGTGCCACCCAGTCGTTCTCCTACAATGAGCAGTTCTTC	NA	NA	TRBV7-9	TRBJ2-1
CASSFDPNTEAFF	TGTGCCAGCAGCTTCGACCCGAACACTGAAGCTTTCTTT	once	NA	TRBV7-9	TRBJ1-1
CASSLEQGAEAFF	TGTGCCAGCAGCTTAGAACAGGGAGCTGAAGCTTTCTTT	NA	NA	TRBV7-9	TRBJ1-1
CSVARLTGLGYGYTF	TGCAGCGTCGCAAGATTAACAGGGCTCGGCTATGGCTACACCTTC	NA	NA	TRBV29-1	TRBJ1-2
CARNRGGYTEAFF	TGTGCCAGAAACAGGGGAGGCTACACTGAAGCTTTCTTT	NA	TRBD1	TRBV6-8	TRBJ1-1
CSASPSFVAYYEQYF	TGCAGTGCTAGTCCGAGTTTTGTGGCCTACTACGAGCAGTACTTC	NA	NA	TRBV20-1	TRBJ2-7
CSARRPLGNQPQHF	TGCAGTGCTAGAAGGCCCCTGGGAAATCAGCCCCAGCATTTT	NA	NA	TRBV20-1	TRBJ1-5
CASSGGTSGRLDTQYF	TGTGCCAGCAGTGGAGGGACTAGCGGGAGATTGGATACGCAGTATTTT	NA	TRBD2	TRBV25-1	TRBJ2-3
CSGRAADTDTQYF	TGCAGCGGGCGGGCAGCCGACACAGATACGCAGTATTTT	NA	NA	TRBV29-1	TRBJ2-3
CASFLPTGARGNTIYF	TGTGCCAGCTTTCTCCCGACAGGGGCGCGTGGAAACACCATATATTTT	NA	TRBD1	TRBV2	TRBJ1-3
CASSQLRTNGWQYF	TGTGCCAGCAGCCAGTTGAGGACTAATGGATGGCAGTACTTC	NA	NA	TRBV3-1	TRBJ2-7
CSASKGPRVEQYF	TGCAGTGCTAGCAAAGGGCCTCGGGTGGAGCAGTACTTC	NA	NA	TRBV20-1	TRBJ2-7
CASSPERGGGYTF	TGTGCCAGCTCACCGGAGAGGGGAGGAGGCTACACCTTC	NA	NA	TRBV18	TRBJ1-2
CSARLAAKGGETQYF	TGCAGTGCTAGGCTAGCGGCCAAGGGTGGAGAGACCCAGTACTTC	NA	TRBD2	TRBV20-1	TRBJ2-5
CASSQPEILGYTF	TGTGCCAGCAGTCAACCAGAGATCTTAGGCTACACCTTC	NA	NA	TRBV11-2	TRBJ1-2
CSVRPDGGNTIYF	TGCAGCGTGCGACCGGACGGTGGAAACACCATATATTTT	NA	NA	TRBV29-1	TRBJ1-3
CASSFWASPEVTYEQYF	TGCGCCAGCAGCTTTTGGGCATCACCAGAAGTCACCTACGAGCAGTACTTC	NA	NA	TRBV5-1	TRBJ2-7
CASSKRGSNQPQHF	TGTGCCAGTAGTAAGAGGGGTAGCAATCAGCCCCAGCATTTT	once	NA	TRBV19	TRBJ1-5
CASSRPPRDTQYF	TGCGCCAGCAGCCGGCCTCCACGGGATACGCAGTATTTT	NA	NA	TRBV4-1	TRBJ2-3
CASSLAVRVNTEAFF	TGCGCCAGCAGCTTGGCCGTTCGGGTCAACACTGAAGCTTTCTTT	NA	NA	TRBV5-1	TRBJ1-1
CSGGGTTEAFF	TGCAGCGGAGGGGGAACCACTGAAGCTTTCTTT	once	NA	TRBV29-1	TRBJ1-1
CASSLDQGMVDEQFF	TGTGCCAGCAGCTTAGACCAGGGGATGGTCGATGAGCAGTTCTTC	NA	NA	TRBV7-9	TRBJ2-1
CASSFGSPYNEQFF	TGTGCCAGCAGTTTTGGGTCCCCCTACAATGAGCAGTTCTTC	once	NA	TRBV12-3/TRBV12-4	TRBJ2-1
CASSYSTLLSSYEQYF	TGTGCCAGCAGTTACTCGACTCTATTGAGCTCCTACGAGCAGTACTTC	NA	NA	TRBV6-6	TRBJ2-7